This T cell receptor (beta chain) was profiled in a study of vaccination effects on CD4 cells after COVID-19. Notes on the study in general: Late post-vaccination, clones induced by infection and those induced by vaccine underwent marked clonal contraction.

The CDR3 is made up of 15 amino acids. Trimming removed 10 bases from V and 3 bases from J, with 19 bases in between. Germline lookup yields CDR1 MNHGY and CDR2 SVAAGI. This clone was counted between two and nine times. Its antigen is currently unknown. Viral peptide pools were used in the ViraFEST assay to expand antigen-specific CD4+ T cells, and sequencing came afterward. Following culture for about ten days, CD4+ T cells were isolated. Vaccinees lacked prior SARS-CoV-2 infection and tested negative for nucleocapsid antibodies. The researchers cultured roughly 2.2 million PBMC per well with about 10 IU/ml IL-2 and 8 to 10 ug/ml peptides. The table came from immunoSEQ multiplex PCR; TCRdb's copy has only in-frame clones and leaves some out. The sample contains about 25,000 clones, around 72% of which appear only once.

The chain uses TRBV6-9 and TRBJ1-5; D uncertain. Sequenced material: CD4+ T cells from PBMCs cultured with SARS-CoV-2 spike peptides, taken before COVID-19 vaccination. The sequence was obtained from a human donor who received a COVID-19 vaccine. The CDR3 DNA reads TGTGCCACCGATCATTCACCGGACTACAATCAGCCCCAGCATTTT. This encodes CATDHSPDYNQPQHF.